This is a list of T cell receptor beta chains from one sample in a study of beta chain features in type 1 diabetes. Measured with immunoSEQ multiplex PCR; TCRdb has only the in-frame clones, and not every one. The top ten hold around 0.0099% of the sample, which has a few hundred thousand clones, over 10% seen once. Sequencing was carried out using naive CD4+ T cells from blood. The receptors here all came from a woman aged 18-30 years with type 1 diabetes. Each CDR3 is given with its conserved first and last residue. Fields, in order: V gene, clone size, D gene, J gene, CDR3 DNA, CDR3 protein. The D gene is left open where the match is weak. The size entry is marked missing in some rows and otherwise reads once, few, many or a size class.

TRBV29-1	few	.	TRBJ1-5	TGCAGCGCCAAAAACAGGAGCAATCAGCCCCAGCATTTT	CSAKNRSNQPQHF
TRBV6-5	.	.	TRBJ2-7	TGTGCCAGCAGTCCAGGACTTTTCCTTCCCGAGCAGTACTTC	CASSPGLFLPEQYF
TRBV6-5	.	TRBD2	TRBJ2-7	TGTGCCAGCCAGCGGGGGGGGTTATCCTACGAGCAGTACTTC	CASQRGGLSYEQYF
TRBV25-1	.	.	TRBJ2-1	TGTGTCCACGAGCCCTCCTACAATGAGCAGTTCTTC	CVHEPSYNEQFF
TRBV7-3	.	TRBD2	TRBJ2-3	TGTGCCAGCAGCTACGGGAGGGGGGATACGCAGTATTTT	CASSYGRGDTQYF
TRBV9	few	TRBD1	TRBJ2-7	TGTGCCAGCAGCGTTACAGGGGACGAGCAGTACTTC	CASSVTGDEQYF
TRBV29-1	few	TRBD1	TRBJ1-5	TGCAGCGTTTGGACAGGGCAGGGGCAGCCCCAGCATTTT	CSVWTGQGQPQHF
TRBV9	few	TRBD1	TRBJ2-7	TGTGCCAGCAGCGCACAGGGGTTCTACAACGAGCAGTACTTC	CASSAQGFYNEQYF
TRBV7-2	few	TRBD1	TRBJ2-7	TGTGCCAGCAGCGGTCCGTTTGGGACAGGGTTCTACGAGCAGTACTTC	CASSGPFGTGFYEQYF
TRBV4-3	.	TRBD2	TRBJ2-5	TGCGCCAGCAGCGAAACTAGCGGGGGGGAGACCCAGTACTTC	CASSETSGGETQYF
TRBV28	once	TRBD2	TRBJ2-7	TGTGCCAGCAAAACTAGCGGCCCTTCCTACGAGCAGTACTTC	CASKTSGPSYEQYF
TRBV11-2	few	.	TRBJ1-2	TGTGCCAGCAGCTCAATAAAGCGGGGTAACTATGGCTACACCTTC	CASSSIKRGNYGYTF
TRBV5-4	few	TRBD1	TRBJ2-6	TGTGCCAGCAGCCCGACAGGGTACGGGGCCAACGTCCTGACTTTC	CASSPTGYGANVLTF
TRBV5-6	.	TRBD2	TRBJ2-1	TGTGCCAGCAGCAGAGGCGGACTAGCGGCATACAATGAGCAGTTCTTC	CASSRGGLAAYNEQFF
TRBV2	.	.	TRBJ1-2	TGTGCCAGCCAAGGAGGACGGGAGTACTATGGCTACACCTTC	CASQGGREYYGYTF